One and the same sample provided the 11 T cell receptor beta chains below, sequenced in a study of molecular identifiers for immune sequencing clone quantification. MiXCR, run by TCRdb on the PCR reads, gives a single entry per CDR3 protein. The sample comprises approximately 500,000 distinct CDR3 sequences, less than 30% of which are singletons, and around 0.79% rests with the top ten. Specimen: naive CD8+ T cells from blood, with Jurkat cell RNA spiked in. Subset described: FACS-sorted CD8+CD4-CCR7+CD45RA+ naive T cells. The receptors were gathered from a human donor in good health. Some libraries in this study had Jurkat cell RNA spiked in.

V is TRBV7-9 and J is TRBJ2-1, with 8 bases that match TRBD1. The J segment lost 7 bases and the V segment lost 5 bases, leaving 7 bases of the junction unmatched. The CDR3 runs 14 residues. Germline loops: CDR1 SEHNR, CDR2 FQNEAQ (reference sequence). CDR3 amino acids: CASSHPRGPNEQFF. CDR3 in DNA: TGTGCCAGCAGCCACCCCAGGGGGCCGAATGAGCAGTTCTTC.

This clonotype was seen only a few times. The chain is built from TRBV12-3 or TRBV12-4 and TRBJ2-1, with TRBD2 as a possible D gene (6 bases). The CDR3 has 13 amino acids. Trimming cost V 5 bases and J 9 bases, with 14 bases left between them. The CDR3 here is CASSDFLGSEQFF. The CDR3 nucleotides read TGTGCCAGCAGTGACTTTCTCGGGAGTGAGCAGTTCTTC.

The chain employs TRBV14 and TRBJ2-1, with 10 bases fitting TRBD2. The germline gives CDR1 SGHDN, CDR2 FVKESK. The CDR3 sequence is 18 residues long. The V and J ends lost 2 bases and 11 bases, in that order; junction bases with no gene match: 18. CDR3 amino acids: CASSQRGTLAGVLSKQFF. Written as DNA, the CDR3 is TGTGCCAGCAGCCAAAGGGGGACGCTAGCGGGAGTCCTCTCGAAGCAGTTCTTC.

In this sample, this clonotype turned up a few times. This chain joins TRBV4-1 and TRBJ1-6, with D possibly TRBD1 on 6 matching bases. Looked up from germline, CDR1 is MGHRA and CDR2 is YSYEKL. Trimming cost V 2 bases and J 6 bases, with 17 bases left between them. The CDR3 runs to 17 residues. This chain's CDR3 is CASSQTDPGTFNSPLHF. For the CDR3, the DNA is TGCGCCAGCAGCCAAACCGATCCCGGGACATTTAATTCACCCCTCCACTTT.

Details on this clonotype: Given a much more abundant clone one base away, this may be a read error. The V call is TRBV12-3 or TRBV12-4, the J call TRBJ2-3, with D unresolved. The CDR3 has 15 residues. Here the CDR3 reads CASIPTGGGSDMQYF. CDR3 in DNA: TGTGCCAGCATCCCCACCGGCGGTGGCTCAGATATGCAGTATTTT.

This clonotype was recorded a few times. This sequence joins TRBV13 and TRBJ2-4; the match to TRBD2 covers 14 bases. The CDR3 contains 18 residues. V was clipped by 4 bases and J by 0 bases; unmatched bases: 5. Germline V CDR1 and CDR2: PRHDT, FYEKMQ (reference sequence). The CDR3 protein is CASSYGLAGGPAKNIQYF. The DNA for the CDR3 is TGTGCCAGCAGCTACGGACTAGCGGGAGGACCAGCCAAAAACATTCAGTACTTC.

About this clonotype itself: Given a much more abundant clone one base away, this may be a read error. The chain uses TRBV27 and TRBJ2-7; a possible D gene is TRBD2 (6 bases). Germline V gives CDR1 MNHEY, CDR2 SMNVEV (reference sequence). There are 13 residues in the CDR3. V was clipped by 0 bases and J by 8 bases, with 11 bases between them. The CDR3 loop is CASSLSTGDQQYF. The CDR3 DNA sequence: TGTGCCAGCAGTTTATCAACGGGGGACCAGCAGTACTTC.

The V call is TRBV7-3, the J call TRBJ2-5, with D tentatively TRBD1 (6 bases). Looked up from germline, CDR1 is SGHTA and CDR2 is FQGTGA. This CDR3 contains 13 residues. The ends were cut back, 3 bases at V and 5 bases at J, with 10 bases in the middle. Written as DNA, the CDR3 is TGTGCCAGCAGCTTCACAGGGCATGAGACCCAGTACTTC. Residues: CASSFTGHETQYF. Variable domain in full (rest from reference TRBV7-3 and TRBJ2-5): GAGVSQTPSNKVTEKGKYVELRCDPISGHTALYWYRQSLGQGPEFLIYFQGTGAADDSGLPNDRFFAVRPEGSVSTLKIQRTERGDSAVYLCASSFTGHETQYFGPGTRLLVL.

The table lists this clonotype with a few counts. This could be a read error, since a much larger clone is one nucleotide away. The chain has TRBV29-1 and TRBJ2-3; 8 nucleotides align to TRBD2. J was trimmed by 6 bases and V by 4 bases; bases with no gene match: 12. Looked up from germline, CDR1 is SQVTM and CDR2 is ANQGSEA. CDR3 size: 15 residues. In nucleotides, the CDR3 is TGCAGCGTTGGTTCCGGGACTAGGAAATGGGATACGCAGTATTTT. Its translation is CSVGSGTRKWDTQYF.

This clonotype was observed a handful of times. V gene TRBV7-6 combines with J gene TRBJ2-1; TRBD2 agrees at 10 bases. V lost 3 bases and J lost 4; bases outside the gene matches: 3. CDR1 and CDR2 from the germline V gene are SGHVS and FNYEAQ. This CDR3 comprises 15 residues. The CDR3: CASSFPAGGYNEQFF. The CDR3 DNA reads as TGTGCCAGCAGCTTCCCAGCGGGAGGGTACAATGAGCAGTTCTTC.

There are a few counts of this clonotype. This chain links TRBV27 with TRBJ2-1; tentatively, D is TRBD1 (6 bases). V lost 4 bases to trimming and J lost 9 bases, with 13 bases between them. This CDR3 has 13 residues. The V gene's germline CDR1 is MNHEY and CDR2 SMNVEV (reference sequence). CDR3 protein: CASSWAQGLEQFF. The CDR3 DNA reads TGTGCCAGCAGTTGGGCCCAGGGGCTTGAGCAGTTCTTC.